What follows is one TCR delta chain and its context. What antigen it recognizes has not been identified. Per-nucleotide qualities are absent, and no much larger clonotype sits a single base away. Other DNA sequences from this sample encode an identical CDR3 as well. RNA was extracted with the RNeasy mini kit and reverse transcribed using Superscript III. To generate the CDR3 amplicons, a multiplex PCR was run using pooled V-gene forward primers together with a constant-region reverse primer that carried Illumina adaptor overhangs. After gel purification, the amplicons were indexed with Nextera index primers during eight to nine additional PCR cycles and then purified using AMPure XP beads. The libraries were sequenced on an Illumina MiSeq using paired-end 250 bp reads, dual indexing and a 20% PhiX spike-in. In the paper's pipeline: FastQC was used to check read quality, and ea-utils fastq-join was used to merge TRG read pairs. IMGT/HighV-QUEST was used to annotate the sequences, only productive sequences with an unambiguous V-gene assignment were kept, and clonotypes were defined as sequences sharing an identical CDR3 sequence. Downstream analysis used VDJtools 1.1.1, tcR 2.2.3, Treemap and vegan Shannon diversity in R 3.4.4. TCRdb called clones anew from the public reads via CATT; matching DNA rows were later pooled. It is TCRdb's table, rather than the study itself, that gives the V and J calls and clone size. Across this sample there are roughly 76,000 delta-chain clones, with around 30% seen only once. Roughly 0.26% of the sample is taken by the ten largest.

The sample is drawn from a study of Vδ1+ human thymocytes (dated by TCRdb to about 2018). For context, the study as a whole: mRNA-level TRG and TRD CDR3 repertoires of highly purified Vdelta1+ thymocytes from young children were characterised as a data resource. The multiplex-based CDR3 amplicon strategy had previously been validated against 5'RACE-based CDR3 amplicon generation methods.

Broader findings and caveats from the paper: Thymic TRG and TRD repertoires appeared highly polyclonal with Gaussian CDR3 length distributions, unlike oligoclonal peripheral blood repertoires. Many TRG clonotypes were found to be shared between donors (up to roughly 7x10^3), whereas TRD repertoires were found to be essentially private (max roughly 100 shared). Despite high sort purity, 15% to 25% of thymic TRD sequences were Vdelta2 (and few Vdelta3), unlike peripheral blood Vdelta1+ controls. Because no clustering by age or sex was seen, donors were not stratified by age or sex in the analyses. Because unexpected Vdelta2 sequences could lead to misinterpretation of bulk repertoire data, the authors recommended using highly purified populations and validating at the single-cell level.

Thymic samples were depleted of alphabeta T cells, then CD3+ TCRVdelta1+ TCRVdelta2- thymocytes were FACS-sorted. The purity of the sorted Vdelta1+ thymocytes was between roughly 98% and 99.6%. The thymic specimens were obtained from several paediatric patients who were undergoing corrective cardiac surgery and ranged in age from about 5 days to 16 months. Thymic tissue was dispersed and mononuclear cells isolated on a Histopaque-1077 density gradient. Staining used anti-TCRVdelta1 clone TS8.2, anti-TCRVdelta2 clone B6, anti-CD3 clone HIT3a and anti-TCRalphabeta clone IP26 antibodies. V loses 0 bases, J loses 3 bases, and the germline ends lie 26 bases apart. The CDR3 contains 20 residues, cysteine and phenylalanine counted. The CDR3 DNA has 60 bases and is translated from base 1. According to the germline V gene, CDR1 reads TSWWSYY and CDR2 reads QGS.

The sample taken for sequencing was Vdelta1+ gamma-delta thymocytes from the thymus. The intended sense of this specimen's cell subset or site label: FACS-sorted CD3+ TCRalphabeta- TCRVdelta1+ TCRVdelta2- thymocytes. Recombination connected TRDV1 to TRDJ1; TRDD3 is perhaps the D gene, given 6 matching bases. The TCR sequence derives from a boy under two years old who had congenital heart surgery. CDR3 protein: CALGELQGGPELGGPDKLIF. The nucleotide sequence reads TGTGCTCTTGGGGAACTGCAGGGTGGACCTGAACTGGGTGGCCCCGATAAACTCATCTTT.